This T cell receptor beta chain was captured by sequencing in a study of blood T cell repertoires in COVID-19. The V end was cut by 6 bases, the J end by 6 bases, with 11 bases between. In germline, CDR1 is MNHEY, CDR2 SVGAGI. CDR3 size: 13 residues. Only in-frame clones appear in the TCRdb table, and some are missing; sequencing was by immunoSEQ multiplex PCR. The sample yields around 51,000 clones, about nine tenths seen once. What was sequenced was peripheral blood. The receptor was isolated from a man in his 70s with acute or convalescent COVID-19. The V call is TRBV6-5, the J call TRBJ2-2; no clear D gene. As DNA, the CDR3 is TGTGCCAGCAGCAACCCCAGGTCCGGGGAGCTGTTTTTT. It yields the protein CASSNPRSGELFF.